Listed below are T cell receptor beta chains from one sample, sequenced in a study of read filtering for tumor transcriptome and immune sequencing. TCRdb re-analysed the reads in MiXCR, keeping a single row per CDR3 protein. The sample has tens of thousands of distinct CDR3 sequences; 20% to 25% are singletons. Source material: a population of CD138-negative cells sorted from bone marrow. All receptors derive from a donor at least 40 years old with multiple myeloma. Both conserved end residues are part of each CDR3. Each record gives: V gene, clone size, D gene, J gene, CDR3 DNA, CDR3 protein. D genes are given only for firm matches. Clone size is given for some rows only: seen once, a few or many times, or a class if the clone is expanded.

TRBV15	few	.	TRBJ1-5	TGTGCCACCAGCAGAGTGGACAGTAGCAATCAGCCCCAGCATTTT	CATSRVDSSNQPQHF
TRBV5-1	many	TRBD1	TRBJ2-3	TGCGCCAGCAGCCGGGGGACAGGGAGGTCTCTGAGCACAGATACGCAGTATTTT	CASSRGTGRSLSTDTQYF
TRBV3-1	many	TRBD2	TRBJ2-2	TGTGCCAGCAGCCAAGTTAGCGGGGGGGCCTGGGAGCTGTTTTTT	CASSQVSGGAWELFF
TRBV18	many	.	TRBJ2-1	TGTGCCAGCTCACCCGTTAAAGGCTCCTACAATGAGCAGTTCTTC	CASSPVKGSYNEQFF
TRBV4-1	few	TRBD2	TRBJ2-5	TGCGCCAGCAGCCAAGGGCTAGCGGGGGCCCAAGAGACCCAGTACTTC	CASSQGLAGAQETQYF
TRBV7-3	few	.	TRBJ2-5	TGTGCCAGCAGCTTATGGCCAGTGCCCCAAGAGACCCAGTACTTC	CASSLWPVPQETQYF
TRBV10-3	many	.	TRBJ2-3	TGTGCCACCCGACTACAAGCCGACACAGATACGCAGTATTTT	CATRLQADTDTQYF
TRBV18	many	.	TRBJ2-6	TGTGCCAGCTCACACTCCGGCTCTGGGGCCAACGTCCTGACTTTC	CASSHSGSGANVLTF
TRBV30	few	TRBD1	TRBJ2-2	TGTGCCTGGAGTGTTGGTGGACAGGTTGCCGGGGAGCTGTTTTTT	CAWSVGGQVAGELFF
TRBV2	.	.	TRBJ1-4	TGTGCCAGCAGTGTGAGACTCATTAATGAAAAACTGTTTTTT	CASSVRLINEKLFF
TRBV28	.	TRBD1	TRBJ1-1	TGTGCCAGCAACCTAATACGACAGGGGGCATCTGAAGCTTTCTTT	CASNLIRQGASEAFF
TRBV18	many	.	TRBJ1-4	TGTGCCAGCTCACCACCGACTAATGAAAAACTGTTTTTT	CASSPPTNEKLFF
TRBV2	.	TRBD1	TRBJ1-1	TGTGCCAGCCGGAGGGACAGGGACAGTGGGGGCACTGAAGCTCTCTTT	CASRRDRDSGGTEALF
TRBV29-1	many	.	TRBJ1-1	TGCAGCGTTGAGACGACGGATTCCATGAACACTGAAGCTTTCTTT	CSVETTDSMNTEAFF
TRBV28	.	TRBD1	TRBJ2-6	TGTGCCACCCACGACAGGGGGCGCCCCGGGGCCAACGTCCTGACTTTC	CATHDRGRPGANVLTF
TRBV28	.	.	TRBJ1-3	TGTGCCAGCAGTTTAAGGGGGGCCGGTGGAAACACCATATATTTT	CASSLRGAGGNTIYF
TRBV28	.	.	TRBJ1-3	TGTGCCAGCAGTTTATTTCGCAGGATCTCTGGAAACACCATATATTTT	CASSLFRRISGNTIYF
TRBV2	many	TRBD2	TRBJ2-1	TGTGCCAGCAGACTAGCGGGGTTTAATGAGCAGTTCTTC	CASRLAGFNEQFF
TRBV29-1	many	TRBD1	TRBJ2-2	TGCAGCGTTGGTCCGGGCAGGGGGCGCGTCGGGGAGCTGTTTTTT	CSVGPGRGRVGELFF
TRBV5-1	.	TRBD2	TRBJ2-1	TGCGCCAGCAGCCAGCGGGGGGCGCGAATCTCCTACAATGAGCAGTTCTTC	CASSQRGARISYNEQFF
TRBV3-1	many	.	TRBJ2-1	TGTGCCAGCAGCCAGGCCGGGAGACTGAATGAGCAGTTCTTC	CASSQAGRLNEQFF
TRBV14	many	.	TRBJ2-7	TGTGCCAGCAGCCAACGGGGCCCTTACGAGCAGTACTTC	CASSQRGPYEQYF
TRBV27	.	.	TRBJ1-3	TGTGCCAGCAGTTCCCGGGGGTCTGGAAACACCATATATTTT	CASSSRGSGNTIYF
TRBV2	few	.	TRBJ1-2	TGTGCCAGCAGTGCTCAGGGTTCTAACTATGGCTACACCTTC	CASSAQGSNYGYTF
TRBV2	many	TRBD1	TRBJ1-6	TGTGCCAGTAGACAGGGCACCCTCCACTTT	CASRQGTLHF
TRBV20-1	.	.	TRBJ1-1	TGCAGTGCTATAGTCGACTACACTGAAGCTTTCTTT	CSAIVDYTEAFF
TRBV30	few	TRBD1	TRBJ1-1	TGTGCCTGGAGTCAGGACAGGGTAACTGAAGCTTTCTTT	CAWSQDRVTEAFF
TRBV7-7	.	.	TRBJ2-3	TGTGCTAGCAGCCCCATGGGGACAGATACGCAGTATTTT	CASSPMGTDTQYF
TRBV3-1	.	.	TRBJ2-1	TGTGCCAGCAGCCAAGATAGATCCTGGCTCAATGAGCAATTCTTC	CASSQDRSWLNEQFF
TRBV20-1	many	TRBD2	TRBJ2-5	TGCAGTGCTAGTATGCCCGGCGGGGGGACCCAGTACTTC	CSASMPGGGTQYF